Presented here are 17 T cell receptor beta chains from one specimen sequenced in a study of blood T cell repertoires in COVID-19 (dated by TCRdb to 2019 to 2021). The receptor library was made with the immunoSEQ multiplex PCR assay. Drawn from immuneACCESS, this table holds only the in-frame rearrangements with V and J called that TCRdb kept. Clones are partly lost; checked studies trace under half to an unresolved V gene and leave the rest unexplained. This sample holds some 210,000 clones; approximately 80% were observed only once. The ten most abundant clones make up 4.3% of the sample. Material for sequencing was PBMCs or T cells enriched from blood (not recorded which). These receptor sequences come from a young man with acute COVID-19.

The chain has TRBV7-6 and TRBJ2-1; 7 positions match TRBD1. CDR1 is SGHVS and CDR2 is FNYEAQ in the germline V gene. The CDR3 is 16 residues long. V shed 5 bases and J 3 bases; nucleotides not matched to a gene: 10. CDR3 region: CASSGRTGALYNEQFF. For the CDR3, the DNA is TGTGCCAGCAGCGGTCGGACAGGAGCCCTCTACAATGAGCAGTTCTTC.

The CDR3 DNA follows: TGTGCCAGCAGTAATCTAGGGACAGGGGAGACTAGCACAGATACGCAGTATTTT. Translated, it gives CASSNLGTGETSTDTQYF. This chain links TRBV2 with TRBJ2-3; 10 bases are shared with TRBD1. Trimming took 5 bases from V and 0 from J; bases not matched to a gene: 11. The CDR3 runs 18 residues. Germline V gene lookup returns CDR1 SNHLY and CDR2 FYNNEI.

This clone was seen many times. V and J are TRBV19 and TRBJ1-5; D not resolved. V lost 3 bases and J lost 3, with 12 bases in between. The germline V gene encodes CDR1 LNHDA and CDR2 SQIVND (reference sequence). This CDR3 comprises 15 residues. The DNA of the CDR3 is TGTGCCAGTAGTATCGAGGTCAGACCCAATCAGCCCCAGCATTTT. It is translated as CASSIEVRPNQPQHF.

The chain links TRBV11-2 to TRBJ1-2; 9 bases line up with TRBD1. With 5 bases clipped from V and 5 bases from J, the junction kept 3 bases outside the gene matches. There are 13 residues in the CDR3. Germline V gene data show CDR1 as SGHAT and CDR2 as FQNNGV. The CDR3 spells CASSQTGGYGYTF. The DNA of the CDR3 is TGTGCCAGCAGCCAGACAGGGGGGTATGGCTACACCTTC.

V is TRBV5-1 and J is TRBJ2-3; possibly TRBD2 for D (5 bases). The CDR3 totals 14 residues. Germline V gene data show CDR1 as SGHRS and CDR2 as YFSETQ. V lost 0 bases, J lost 1 base, and 6 bases lay in between. CDR3 region: CASSLEEGTDTQYF. In DNA, the CDR3 is TGCGCCAGCAGCTTGGAGGAGGGCACAGATACGCAGTATTTT.

This chain uses TRBV4-1 with TRBJ1-5; D unclear. The CDR3 has 13 residues. V dropped 2 bases and J dropped 5 bases, with 7 bases sitting between them. Germline V gene sequence: CDR1 MGHRA, CDR2 YSYEKL. CDR3 DNA: TGCGCCAGCAGCCAATCAGTCGATCAGCCCCAGCATTTT. Translation gives CASSQSVDQPQHF.

The chain combines TRBV28 with TRBJ1-5; TRBD1 agrees at 10 bases. The V and J ends lost 5 bases and 3 bases, in that order; junction bases with no gene match: 7. The CDR3 covers 16 residues. The V gene's germline CDR1 is MDHEN and CDR2 SYDVKM. CDR3 nucleotide sequence: TGTGCCAGCAGTCCAAGGGACAGGGGCCCCAATCAGCCCCAGCATTTT. As protein: CASSPRDRGPNQPQHF. The entire variable domain, with the rest obtained from reference TRBV28 and TRBJ1-5, is as follows: DVKVTQSSRYLVKRTGEKVFLECVQDMDHENMFWYRQDPGLGLRLIYFSYDVKMKEKGDIPEGYSVSREKKERFSLILESASTNQTSMYLCASSPRDRGPNQPQHFGDGTRLSIL.

By share, this clone counts as medium-sized. The rearrangement joins TRBV3-1 (or the pseudogene TRBV3-2) to TRBJ1-4; the D is unclear. Germline assignment: CDR1 LGHDT and CDR2 YNNKEL (reference sequence). Trimming left V 7 bases short and J 9 bases short, with 24 bases between. There are 16 residues in the CDR3. The chain's CDR3 is CASNKTTQTARKKLFF. The CDR3 region has the DNA TGTGCCAGCAACAAAACCACACAGACGGCGCGAAAAAAACTGTTTTTT.

This rearrangement joins TRBV9 to TRBJ1-6; no definite D call. The V and J ends lost 4 bases and 7 bases respectively, with 12 bases between them. The CDR3 contains 14 residues. Germline V lookup: CDR1 SGDLS, CDR2 YYNGEE. DNA for the CDR3: TGTGCCAGCAGCCTCCTCTCGGAGAATTCACCCCTCCACTTT. Translation gives CASSLLSENSPLHF.

CDR3 sequence (DNA): TGTGCCAGCAGCTTCCCACTAGACACAGATACGCAGTATTTT. This translates into CASSFPLDTDTQYF. The rearrangement uses TRBV3-1 (or the pseudogene TRBV3-2) and TRBJ2-3, with D perhaps TRBD2 (5 bases). This CDR3 has 14 residues. Germline lookup yields CDR1 LGHDT and CDR2 YNNKEL (reference sequence). Trimming shortened V by 5 bases and J by 2 bases, and 11 bases separated the two germline ends.

This chain connects TRBV5-6 to TRBJ1-2; D is unresolved. Germline V gene data show CDR1 as SGHDT and CDR2 as YYEEEE. V dropped 4 bases and J dropped 3 bases, with 13 bases sitting between them. This CDR3 has 14 amino acids. Written as DNA, the CDR3 is TGTGCCAGCAGCACCAGGTTTCAAGACTATGGCTACACCTTC. This sequence encodes CASSTRFQDYGYTF.

This clone was recorded once. This chain connects TRBV20-1 to TRBJ1-2; D remains unclear. The CDR3 runs to 11 residues. Germline V gene sequence: CDR1 DFQATT, CDR2 SNEGSKA (reference sequence). V was clipped by 6 bases and J by 8 bases, with 13 bases between them. The CDR3 sequence: CSASTRGGYTF. CDR3 DNA: TGCAGTGCCTCTACCCGCGGAGGCTACACCTTC.

This clone was seen just once. The chain employs TRBV10-1 and TRBJ2-1; 11 bases align to TRBD2. CDR1 WNHNN and CDR2 SYGVQD come from the germline V gene (reference sequence). With 4 bases clipped from V and 8 bases from J, the junction kept 4 bases outside the gene matches. The CDR3 sequence is 14 residues long. The CDR3 protein is CASSASGGIDEQFF. The CDR3 DNA sequence: TGCGCCAGCAGTGCTAGCGGGGGGATCGATGAGCAGTTCTTC.

This clone showed up many times. The V call is TRBV27, the J call TRBJ1-2; possibly TRBD1 for D (5 bases). Trimming took off 5 bases at V and 4 bases at J, with 20 bases between the two ends. The CDR3 is 16 residues long. The germline CDR1 and CDR2 sequences are MNHEY and SMNVEV (reference sequence). The CDR3 sequence: CASSPLPLGAGYGYTF. CDR3 bases: TGTGCCAGCAGTCCGCTCCCTCTAGGGGCTGGCTATGGCTACACCTTC.

The V and J genes are TRBV7-9 and TRBJ2-7; 7 bases agree with TRBD1. Trimming cost V 7 bases and J 6 bases; bases outside gene matches: 6. This CDR3 comprises 12 residues. Germline V lookup: CDR1 SEHNR, CDR2 FQNEAQ (reference sequence). The CDR3 protein is CASTLQGREQYF. The CDR3 DNA reads TGTGCCAGCACCCTACAGGGGCGCGAGCAGTACTTC.

The genes are TRBV5-1 and TRBJ2-2; maybe TRBD1 (6 bases). CDR1 SGHRS and CDR2 YFSETQ come from the germline V gene. V was cut by 4 bases and J by 1 base, with 11 bases left in between. The length of the CDR3 is 15 residues. CDR3 nucleotides: TGCGCCAGCAGCCCTGGGACACAGAACACCGGGGAGCTGTTTTTT. It encodes CASSPGTQNTGELFF.

A word on this clone: The identical CDR3 is also encoded by other nucleotide sequences in the sample. The chain couples TRBV3-1 (or the pseudogene TRBV3-2) to TRBJ2-3; TRBD2 might be the D (6 bases). Between the trimmed V and J ends, which lost 1 base and 2 bases, there was a span of 10 bases. The length of the CDR3 is 15 residues. Germline V gene data show CDR1 as LGHDT and CDR2 as YNNKEL (reference sequence). CDR3 coding DNA: TGTGCCAGCAGCCAAGTAGGGGAGGTCACAGATACGCAGTATTTT. Translation gives CASSQVGEVTDTQYF.